The clone carrying this T cell receptor (beta chain) was detected ten times or more. The antigen remains unidentified. The template for TCR beta VDJ and CDR3 sequence profiling was genomic DNA. TCRdb re-called the reads through MiXCR, storing one row per CDR3 protein. The sample records 150,000 to 200,000 distinct CDR3 sequences, around half being singletons. This specimen comes from a study of CD8+CD57+ T cells in acquired aplastic anemia. Study information: Yields of DNA that came from sorted CD4+ and CD8+ cells averaged about 3.4 ug. Broader study findings: In CD8+ cells, Simpson's diversity showed no significant difference between patients and controls. Patients and controls turned out to have approximately 29 CD8+ CDR3 sequences in common.

For sequencing, patients were chosen who had shown expansion of CD8+CD57+ cells by flow cytometry. There was no therapy given to any patient before the blood sampling took place. In germline, CDR1 is SGHDT, CDR2 YYEEEE. There are 18 residues in the CDR3. The V end lost 4 bases, the J end lost 2 bases, and 22 bases lay between the germline ends. The TCR sequence derives from a human donor with aplastic anemia. Material for sequencing was sorted CD4+, CD8+, or CD8+CD57+ T cells (not recorded which) from PBMCs. The chain joins TRBV5-6 to TRBJ1-5; D gene unclear. DNA for the CDR3: TGTGCCAGCAGCCCCACCGGAGGGTACGATAATTGCAATCAGCCCCAGCATTTT. It specifies CASSPTGGYDNCNQPQHF.